The entry that follows covers one T cell receptor beta chain sequence. The entry originates in a study of T cell responses to AZD1222 COVID-19 vaccine. Here immunoSEQ multiplex PCR was the method, and the copy in TCRdb shows in-frame clones only, minus some. The data hold over 110,000 clones, with under 95% observed a single time. Trimming removed 4 bases from V and 4 bases from J, with 17 bases in between. The germline gives CDR1 MDHEN, CDR2 SYDVKM. The CDR3 consists of 16 residues. The sample here was peripheral blood, taken on day 0 of AZD1222 vaccination. The V gene is TRBV28, the J gene TRBJ1-5; TRBD1 might be the D (5 bases). The receptor was derived from an adult in good health. The CDR3 sequence is CASSSGTRAGNQPQHF. The CDR3 DNA reads as TGTGCCAGCAGTTCCGGGACCCGGGCGGGTAATCAGCCCCAGCATTTT. Supplemented by reference TRBV28 and TRBJ1-5, the full variable domain reads DVKVTQSSRYLVKRTGEKVFLECVQDMDHENMFWYRQDPGLGLRLIYFSYDVKMKEKGDIPEGYSVSREKKERFSLILESASTNQTSMYLCASSSGTRAGNQPQHFGDGTRLSIL.